This T cell receptor (beta chain) is drawn from a study of shared clonotypes between healthy human individuals. Donors included only healthy HIV-negative adults lacking recent acute infections or vaccinations. Study conclusions and caveats: The represented genetic and exposure-history diversity was limited by the small number of donors.

About this clone: The antigen remains undetermined. A far larger clone lies a single base away; this is likely a read error.

With V trimmed by 0 bases and J by 12 bases, 13 bases remained unmatched. Germline V CDR1 and CDR2: LGHNA, YSLEER. The CDR3 length is 15 residues. Here immunoSEQ multiplex PCR was the method, and the copy in TCRdb shows in-frame clones only, minus some. The sample lists 450,000 to 500,000 clones; about three quarters were seen once. Sequenced input: PBMCs. The chain couples TRBV4-3 to TRBJ1-2, with 7 bases identical to TRBD1. The sequence derives from a woman aged 40 to 50 in good health. Some clones in this sample may be carry-over from other donors' samples. The CDR3 nucleotides read TGCGCCAGCAGCCAAGATGCCGAGGGGGCTTTGGGCCACACCTTC. Protein sequence: CASSQDAEGALGHTF.